A single sample is the source of the 12 T cell receptor beta chains below, sequenced in a study of control samples from healthy donors and cancer patients. Generated by immunoSEQ multiplex PCR, the TCRdb table keeps only in-frame clones and is missing some. The profile shows around 100,000 clones, around 89% of them singletons. What was sequenced was PBMCs. The receptors derive from a man between 60 and 70 years old with lung cancer.

The rearrangement links TRBV12-3 or TRBV12-4 to TRBJ1-1; 8 bases align to TRBD1. The junction had 1 base not matched to a gene; V was cut back by 6 bases and J by 1 base. The CDR3 covers 13 residues. In DNA form, the CDR3 reads TGTGCCAGCAGCGACAGGGGGAACACTGAAGCTTTCTTT. This codes for CASSDRGNTEAFF.

This clone has just one count. The V gene is TRBV7-3, the J gene TRBJ2-1; D may correspond to TRBD1 or TRBD2 (7 bases each). The CDR3 totals 14 residues. The ends were cut back, 2 bases at V and 8 bases at J, with 13 bases in the middle. Germline lookup yields CDR1 SGHTA and CDR2 FQGTGA. In DNA form, the CDR3 reads TGTGCCAGCAGCTTAGACAGGGAGGGTCATGAGCAGTTCTTC. This sequence encodes CASSLDREGHEQFF.

The chain joins TRBV6-2 or TRBV6-3 to TRBJ2-1; TRBD2 is a possible D gene (6 bases). The CDR3 is 16 residues long. Germline V lookup: CDR1 MNHEY, CDR2 SVGEGT. V dropped 4 bases and J dropped 4 bases, with 17 bases sitting between them. CDR3 sequence reads: CASSSSEDYRYNEQFF. CDR3 nucleotide sequence: TGTGCCAGCAGTTCCTCTGAGGACTATCGATACAATGAGCAGTTCTTC.

The CDR3 reads CASSPQGSLASSYEQYV. For the CDR3, the DNA is TGTGCCAGCAGCCCCCAGGGGTCGTTGGCGAGCTCCTACGAGCAGTACGTC. The chain couples TRBV7-8 to TRBJ2-7, with D perhaps matching TRBD1 (6 bases). Trimming shortened V by 5 bases and J by 0 bases, and 20 bases separated the two germline ends. Per the germline V gene, CDR1 is SGHVS and CDR2 is FQNEAQ. CDR3 length equals 17 residues.

This chain connects TRBV5-1 to TRBJ2-5; 10 nucleotides align to TRBD2. V was pared by 4 bases and J by 4 bases, with 10 bases of the junction left unmatched. CDR3 length equals 16 residues. Germline CDR1 SGHRS, CDR2 YFSETQ. The CDR3 loop reads CASSNGVAGGGETQYF. DNA for the CDR3: TGCGCCAGCAGCAATGGGGTAGCGGGGGGTGGAGAGACCCAGTACTTC.

This rearrangement joins TRBV4-1 to TRBJ1-4, with TRBD1 matching over 7 bases. CDR1 and CDR2 from the germline V gene are MGHRA and YSYEKL. The trim removed 2 bases at V and 4 bases at J, leaving 22 bases unmatched. This CDR3 comprises 21 residues. CDR3 sequence: CASSQRRASPGTVSYNEKLFF. The CDR3 nucleotides read TGCGCCAGCAGCCAACGAAGGGCCAGTCCCGGGACAGTGAGTTATAATGAAAAACTGTTTTTT.

The rearrangement uses TRBV6-2 or TRBV6-3 and TRBJ2-1, with TRBD2 identical over 7 bases. The CDR3 sequence is 14 residues long. Trimming at V came to 2 bases and at J to 4 bases, leaving 2 bases not matched to a gene. Germline V gene data show CDR1 as MNHEY and CDR2 as SVGEGT. As DNA, the CDR3 is TGTGCCAGCAGTTACGGACTAGAGTACAATGAGCAGTTCTTC. Encoded protein: CASSYGLEYNEQFF.

This chain connects TRBV9 to TRBJ2-7; D is unresolved. The CDR3 totals 12 residues. V shed 4 bases and J shed 4 bases, with 9 bases lying between them. CDR1 and CDR2 from the germline V gene are SGDLS and YYNGEE. CDR3 coding DNA: TGTGCCAGCAGCCCCGGAGATTACGAGCAGTACTTC. Translated: CASSPGDYEQYF.

This clone occurred once. The CDR3 loop is CASSFSVSGTGELFF. The CDR3 DNA is TGTGCCAGCAGTTTTTCGGTTTCCGGAACCGGGGAGCTGTTTTTT. The rearrangement joins TRBV6-5 to TRBJ2-2; D uncertain. Trimming took 4 bases from V and 5 from J, leaving 14 bases between them. Germline values: CDR1 MNHEY, CDR2 SVGAGI. The CDR3 runs to 15 residues.

The count of this clone is one. The chain links TRBV12-3 or TRBV12-4 to TRBJ1-2; D gene ambiguous. The CDR3 contains 12 residues. The germline V and J ends were trimmed by 4 bases and 4 bases, with 7 bases remaining between them. The DNA for the CDR3 is TGTGCCAGCAGTTCACGCCGCTATGGCTACACCTTC. It translates to CASSSRRYGYTF.

The V gene is TRBV25-1, the J gene TRBJ2-5, with 13 bases matching TRBD2. The V and J ends lost 2 bases and 2 bases, in that order; junction bases with no gene match: 8. Germline loops: CDR1 MGHDK, CDR2 SYGVNS. This CDR3 region has 18 residues. The CDR3 sequence is CASSEPRLAGGQQETQYF. The DNA for the CDR3 is TGTGCCAGCAGTGAACCTCGACTAGCGGGGGGCCAACAAGAGACCCAGTACTTC.

The chain carries TRBV18 and TRBJ2-3; D unclear. CDR3 length equals 12 residues. Trimming left V 3 bases short and J 4 bases short, with 5 bases between. Germline CDR1 is KGHSH and CDR2 is LQKENI. The CDR3 region is CASSPDADTQYF. The CDR3 nucleotides are TGTGCCAGCTCACCTGACGCAGATACGCAGTATTTT.